Below are 27 T cell receptor beta chains sequenced from a single sample in a study of radiation and T cells in renal cell carcinoma. TCRdb's table, derived via immunoSEQ multiplex PCR, lists solely in-frame clones and lacks some. The repertoire has 100,000 to 150,000 clones, 70% to 90% of them found once; the top ten carry over 4.5%. Time point: blood 2 weeks post-SBRT. Treatment noted: 15 Gy SBRT to primary tumor, nephrectomy 4 weeks later. Sample: blood, taken from a patient whose treatment included radiotherapy and nephrectomy. The receptors were gathered from a woman in her 70s with renal cell carcinoma.

The V gene is TRBV14, the J gene TRBJ2-4; D possibly corresponds to TRBD1 (7 bases). V was pared by 4 bases and J by 12 bases, with 25 bases between. The germline V gene encodes CDR1 SGHDN and CDR2 FVKESK. This CDR3 spans 16 amino acids. The CDR3 sequence: CASSPGGGSQSEDQYF. The CDR3 DNA reads as TGTGCCAGCAGCCCAGGGGGAGGAAGCCAGTCTGAAGATCAGTACTTC. Full variable domain (missing parts from reference TRBV14 and TRBJ2-4): EAGVTQFPSHSVIEKGQTVTLRCDPISGHDNLYWYRRVMGKEIKFLLHFVKESKQDESGMPNNRFLAERTGGTYSTLKVQPAELEDSGVYFCASSPGGGSQSEDQYFGAGTRLSVL.

This clone was observed a handful of times. J is TRBJ1-1 and V is TRBV19; TRBD1 matches at 7 bases. The CDR3 totals 15 residues. The J segment lost 3 bases and the V segment lost 0 bases, leaving 4 bases of the junction unmatched. Germline loops: CDR1 LNHDA, CDR2 SQIVND (reference sequence). CDR3 region: CASSIEGRGDTEAFF. The CDR3, as DNA: TGTGCCAGTAGTATAGAGGGCAGGGGGGACACTGAAGCTTTCTTT.

The chain has TRBV5-4 and TRBJ2-7, with TRBD1 identical over 7 bases. J lost 5 bases, V lost 4 bases, and 9 bases had no gene match. This CDR3 region has 14 residues. Germline assignment: CDR1 SGHNT and CDR2 YYREEE (reference sequence). The CDR3 loop is CASSPNTGVHEQYF. In nucleotides, the CDR3 is TGTGCCAGCAGCCCGAACACAGGGGTCCACGAGCAGTACTTC.

The chain is built from TRBV28 and TRBJ2-7, with D perhaps given as TRBD1 or TRBD2 (7 bases each). The CDR3 runs to 16 residues. Trimming stripped 5 bases from V and 7 bases from J, with 24 bases between. The germline V gene encodes CDR1 MDHEN and CDR2 SYDVKM. The CDR3 sequence is CASSRGDSRGVREQYF. The CDR3 bases are TGTGCCAGCAGTCGCGGGGACAGCCGGGGGGTGCGGGAGCAGTACTTC.

V is TRBV6-1 and J is TRBJ1-1; D call uncertain. The CDR3 sequence is 13 residues long. Trimming cost V 6 bases and J 0 bases, with 8 bases left between them. Per the germline V gene, CDR1 is MNHNS and CDR2 is SASEGT. The DNA of the CDR3 is TGTGCCAGCAGGAACGGGATGAACACTGAAGCTTTCTTT. It is translated as CASRNGMNTEAFF.

The chain links TRBV5-8 to TRBJ1-2; 7 bases fit TRBD1. V gave up 4 bases and J gave up 6 bases; unmatched junction bases: 9. Germline V lookup: CDR1 SGHTS, CDR2 YDEGEE. CDR3 length: 14 residues. CDR3 region: CASSPLRGPNGYTF. In nucleotides, the CDR3 is TGTGCCAGCAGCCCGTTAAGGGGGCCCAATGGCTACACCTTC.

This sequence joins TRBV5-5 and TRBJ1-1; D is ambiguous. Germline V CDR1 and CDR2: SGHKS, YYEKEE (reference sequence). Trimming removed 0 bases from V and 0 bases from J, with 6 bases in between. The CDR3 consists of 14 residues. The CDR3, as DNA: TGTGCCAGCAGCTTGGGAGTCGTGAACACTGAAGCTTTCTTT. This gives the protein CASSLGVVNTEAFF.

This clone was seen a few times. The chain is built from TRBV7-9 and TRBJ2-3; D is tentatively TRBD1 or TRBD2 (6 bases each). Trimming removed 4 bases at V and 5 bases at J, with 16 bases between. Germline-derived CDR1 and CDR2 are SEHNR and FQNEAQ (reference sequence). The CDR3 has 15 amino acids. CDR3 sequence: CASSSTGATQDTQYF. The DNA of the CDR3 is TGTGCCAGCAGCTCGACGGGGGCCACCCAAGATACGCAGTATTTT.

CDR3: CAISGTSGGTEQFF. CDR3 nucleotides: TGTGCCATCAGTGGGACTAGCGGGGGAACCGAGCAGTTCTTC. The chain couples TRBV10-3 to TRBJ2-1; TRBD2 matches 13 bases. The CDR3 is 14 amino acids. With V trimmed by 4 bases and J by 10 bases, 4 bases remained unmatched. CDR1 and CDR2 from the germline V gene are ENHRY and SYGVKD.

The chain links TRBV6-6 to TRBJ2-3, with D unresolved. Germline assignment: CDR1 MNHNY and CDR2 SVGAGI (reference sequence). The V and J ends lost 4 bases and 6 bases respectively, with 11 bases between them. The CDR3 runs to 13 residues. Here the CDR3 reads CASSSPPADTQYF. CDR3 coding DNA: TGTGCCAGCAGTTCCCCTCCCGCGGATACGCAGTATTTT.

This chain uses TRBV28 with TRBJ2-2; D possibly matches TRBD1 or TRBD2 (5 bases each). The V gene lost 6 bases and the J gene lost 6 bases, with 8 bases spanning the gap. This CDR3 spans 12 amino acids. Germline V gene lookup returns CDR1 MDHEN and CDR2 SYDVKM. The CDR3 sequence is CASRTGPGELFF. DNA for the CDR3: TGTGCCAGCAGGACGGGGCCCGGGGAGCTGTTTTTT.

The chain couples TRBV19 to TRBJ1-5; D is undetermined. Germline assignment: CDR1 LNHDA and CDR2 SQIVND (reference sequence). Deletions cut 6 bases from V and 6 bases from J, with 15 bases between. This CDR3 contains 14 residues. The CDR3 DNA reads TGTGCCAGTAGGTCGTGGGGAGGCGGTCAGCCCCAGCATTTT. Its translation is CASRSWGGGQPQHF.

The genes are TRBV19 and TRBJ1-2; tentatively, D is TRBD1 (5 bases). The germline V gene encodes CDR1 LNHDA and CDR2 SQIVND (reference sequence). The CDR3 runs to 13 residues. Deletions cut 4 bases from V and 5 bases from J, with 11 bases between. CDR3 sequence reads: CASSRGTSYGYTF. The CDR3 nucleotides read TGTGCCAGTAGTAGAGGGACTTCATATGGCTACACCTTC.

This rearrangement joins TRBV5-6 to TRBJ2-5, with D tentatively TRBD1 or TRBD2 (5 bases each). Germline lookup yields CDR1 SGHDT and CDR2 YYEEEE. The germline V and J ends were trimmed by 4 bases and 0 bases, with 16 bases remaining between them. This CDR3 is 16 amino acids long. CDR3 protein: CASSPRDAVYQETQYF. CDR3 in DNA: TGTGCCAGCAGCCCCCGGGACGCAGTGTACCAAGAGACCCAGTACTTC.

The rearrangement joins TRBV6-5 to TRBJ1-3; no clear D gene. This CDR3 contains 13 residues. From germline, CDR1 is MNHEY and CDR2 SVGAGI. The CDR3 loop reads CAVRHSSGNTIYF. For the CDR3, the DNA is TGTGCTGTTCGGCACTCCTCTGGAAACACCATATATTTT.

This rearrangement joins TRBV27 to TRBJ2-3, with TRBD2 matching over 10 bases. This CDR3 region has 16 residues. V shed 4 bases and J 3 bases; nucleotides not matched to a gene: 7. Per germline, CDR1 MNHEY and CDR2 SMNVEV (reference sequence). The CDR3 DNA reads TGTGCCAGCAGTTCGCAACCGGGACTAGCGACAGATACGCAGTATTTT. Amino acid sequence: CASSSQPGLATDTQYF.

The rearrangement joins TRBV7-9 to TRBJ2-7; D unresolved. This CDR3 has 12 residues. The germline CDR1 and CDR2 sequences are SEHNR and FQNEAQ (reference sequence). V shed 9 bases and J shed 3 bases, with 12 bases lying between them. Here the CDR3 reads CASGIGSYEQYF. The DNA for the CDR3 is TGTGCCAGTGGAATCGGAAGCTACGAGCAGTACTTC.

This clone occurred a few times. The rearrangement uses TRBV30 and TRBJ1-1; D remains ambiguous. Germline CDR1 GTSNPN, CDR2 SVGIG (reference sequence). V gave up 2 bases and J gave up 3 bases, with 4 bases separating them. This CDR3 contains 11 residues. The CDR3 DNA sequence: TGTGCCTGGAGTTCCGACACTGAAGCTTTCTTT. Protein sequence: CAWSSDTEAFF.

This chain links TRBV2 with TRBJ2-1; 9 bases fit TRBD2. Germline CDR1 and CDR2: SNHLY and FYNNEI. This CDR3 comprises 17 residues. Trimming took 6 bases from V and 0 from J; bases not matched to a gene: 9. The CDR3 protein is CASSLSGGHSSYNEQFF. The CDR3 coding sequence is TGTGCCAGCAGCCTTAGCGGGGGCCACAGCTCCTACAATGAGCAGTTCTTC.

This sequence joins TRBV9 and TRBJ2-3; D unresolved. The CDR3 is 16 residues long. Germline values: CDR1 SGDLS, CDR2 YYNGEE. V was shortened by 1 base and J by 0 bases, with 12 bases between the two germline ends. The CDR3 loop is CASSVYSAASTDTQYF. In DNA, the CDR3 is TGTGCCAGCAGCGTATATTCGGCGGCAAGCACAGATACGCAGTATTTT.

This clone was seen once. J is TRBJ2-1 and V is TRBV5-1; 9 nucleotides match TRBD1. Germline V CDR1 and CDR2: SGHRS, YFSETQ. CDR3 size: 14 residues. V lost 4 bases to trimming and J lost 7 bases; unmatched junction nucleotides: 6. The CDR3 reads CASSHRDRANEQFF. The CDR3 nucleotides are TGCGCCAGCAGCCACAGGGACAGGGCGAATGAGCAGTTCTTC.

V gene TRBV6-1 combines with J gene TRBJ1-2; weak D call: TRBD1 (5 bases). Germline loops: CDR1 MNHNS, CDR2 SASEGT. V lost 3 bases and J lost 6, with 14 bases in between. This CDR3 region has 14 residues. Here the CDR3 reads CASSEGVRSHGYTF. The CDR3, as DNA: TGTGCCAGCAGTGAGGGGGTGCGGTCACATGGCTACACCTTC.

The rearrangement joins TRBV30 to TRBJ2-3; D unclear. V was shortened by 6 bases and J by 6 bases, with 7 bases between the two germline ends. The CDR3 length is 10 residues. Germline V gives CDR1 GTSNPN, CDR2 SVGIG (reference sequence). In nucleotides, the CDR3 is TGTGCCTGTTACGGGGATACGCAGTATTTT. It yields the protein CACYGDTQYF.

The chain has TRBV18 and TRBJ1-5; D perhaps matches TRBD1 (6 bases). The CDR3 covers 15 residues. Germline V gene sequence: CDR1 KGHSH, CDR2 LQKENI. V dropped 3 bases and J dropped 9 bases, with 18 bases sitting between them. CDR3 residues: CASSPRDILIGPQHF. As DNA, the CDR3 is TGTGCCAGCTCACCGAGGGACATTTTAATCGGGCCCCAGCATTTT.

V usage is TRBV28 and J usage is TRBJ2-7; 12 nucleotides align to TRBD2. Unmatched junction bases numbered 6, after V lost 7 bases and J lost 5 bases. Germline V gene sequence: CDR1 MDHEN, CDR2 SYDVKM. The CDR3 runs to 14 residues. The CDR3 nucleotides read TGTGCCAGCACTTCGGGACTAGCGGGTCACGAGCAGTACTTC. Protein: CASTSGLAGHEQYF.

In DNA, the CDR3 is TGTGCCAGCTCACCTCAACAGGCGCCAACTGGAAACACCATATATTTT. It is translated as CASSPQQAPTGNTIYF. The chain combines TRBV18 with TRBJ1-3, with D tentatively TRBD1 (5 bases). Looked up from germline, CDR1 is KGHSH and CDR2 is LQKENI. The CDR3 spans 16 residues. The ends were cut back, 3 bases at V and 2 bases at J, with 14 bases in the middle. Complete variable domain (other parts from reference TRBV18 and TRBJ1-3): NAGVMQNPRHLVRRRGQEARLRCSPMKGHSHVYWYRQLPEEGLKFMVYLQKENIIDESGMPKERFSAEFPKEGPSILRIQQVVRGDSAAYFCASSPQQAPTGNTIYFGEGSWLTVV.

The gene calls are TRBV5-6 and TRBJ1-1; 7 bases are shared with TRBD1. CDR3 size: 19 residues. The V and J ends lost 5 bases and 1 base, in that order; junction bases with no gene match: 20. CDR1 and CDR2 (germline): SGHDT, YYEEEE. CDR3 sequence reads: CASRPGTSGGFRANTEAFF. CDR3 bases: TGTGCCAGCAGACCAGGGACGTCAGGGGGATTTAGGGCGAACACTGAAGCTTTCTTT.